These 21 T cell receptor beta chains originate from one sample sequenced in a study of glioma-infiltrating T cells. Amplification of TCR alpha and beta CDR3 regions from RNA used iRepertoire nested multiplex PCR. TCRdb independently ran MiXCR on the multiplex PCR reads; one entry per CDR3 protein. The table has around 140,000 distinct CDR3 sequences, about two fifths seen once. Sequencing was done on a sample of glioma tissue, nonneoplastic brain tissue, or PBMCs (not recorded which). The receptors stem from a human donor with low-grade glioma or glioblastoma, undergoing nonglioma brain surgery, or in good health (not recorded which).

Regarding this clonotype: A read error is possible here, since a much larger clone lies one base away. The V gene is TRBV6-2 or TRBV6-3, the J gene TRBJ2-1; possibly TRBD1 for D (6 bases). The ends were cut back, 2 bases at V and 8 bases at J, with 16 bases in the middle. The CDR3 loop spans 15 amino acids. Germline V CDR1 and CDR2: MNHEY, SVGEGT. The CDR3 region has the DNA TGTGCCAGCAGTTACACAGGGAACCCCAAGGATGAGCAGTTCTTC. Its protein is CASSYTGNPKDEQFF.

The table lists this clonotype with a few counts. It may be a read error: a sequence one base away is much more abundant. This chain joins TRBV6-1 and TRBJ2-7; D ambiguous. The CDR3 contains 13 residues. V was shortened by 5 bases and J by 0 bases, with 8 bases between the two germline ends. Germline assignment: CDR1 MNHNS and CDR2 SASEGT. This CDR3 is CASSCQSSYEQYF. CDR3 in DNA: TGTGCCAGCAGTTGCCAGTCCTCCTACGAGCAGTACTTC.

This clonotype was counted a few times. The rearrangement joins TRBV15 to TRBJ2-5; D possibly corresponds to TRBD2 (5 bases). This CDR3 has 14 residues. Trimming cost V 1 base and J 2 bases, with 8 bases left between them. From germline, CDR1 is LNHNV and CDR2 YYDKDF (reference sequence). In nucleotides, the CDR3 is TGTGCCACCAGCAGAGGGCAGCGGCAAGAGACCCAGTACTTC. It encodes CATSRGQRQETQYF. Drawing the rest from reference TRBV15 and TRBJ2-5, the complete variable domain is DAMVIQNPRYQVTQFGKPVTLSCSQTLNHNVMYWYQQKSSQAPKLLFHYYDKDFNNEADTPDNFQSRRPNTSFCFLDIRSPGLGDTAMYLCATSRGQRQETQYFGPGTRLLVL.

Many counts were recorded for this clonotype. CDR3 loop: CASSYGYRNTEAFF. For the CDR3, the DNA is TGTGCCAGCAGTTATGGATACAGAAACACTGAAGCTTTCTTT. The rearrangement uses TRBV6-2 or TRBV6-3 and TRBJ1-1; D ambiguous. The CDR3 length is 14 residues. Trimming removed 3 bases from V and 2 bases from J, with 10 bases in between. The germline V gene encodes CDR1 MNHEY and CDR2 SVGEGT.

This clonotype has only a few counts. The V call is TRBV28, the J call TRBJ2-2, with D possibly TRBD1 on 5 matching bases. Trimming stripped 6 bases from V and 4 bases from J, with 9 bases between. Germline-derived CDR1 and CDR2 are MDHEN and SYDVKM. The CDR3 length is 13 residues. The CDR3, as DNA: TGTGCCAGCAGAAGGGGATCCACCGGGGAGCTGTTTTTT. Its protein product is CASRRGSTGELFF.

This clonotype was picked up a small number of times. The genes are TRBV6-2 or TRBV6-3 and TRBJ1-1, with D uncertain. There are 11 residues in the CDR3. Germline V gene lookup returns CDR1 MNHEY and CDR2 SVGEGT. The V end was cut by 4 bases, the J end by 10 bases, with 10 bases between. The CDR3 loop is CASSSDLGAFF. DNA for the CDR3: TGTGCCAGCAGTTCTGATCTGGGAGCTTTCTTT.

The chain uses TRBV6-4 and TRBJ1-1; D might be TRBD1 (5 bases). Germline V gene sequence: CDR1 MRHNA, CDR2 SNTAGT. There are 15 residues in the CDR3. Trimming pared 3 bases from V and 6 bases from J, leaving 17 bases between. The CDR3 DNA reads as TGTGCCAGCAGTGAATGGGCAGGGTTACGGCCTGAAGCTTTCTTT. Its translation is CASSEWAGLRPEAFF.

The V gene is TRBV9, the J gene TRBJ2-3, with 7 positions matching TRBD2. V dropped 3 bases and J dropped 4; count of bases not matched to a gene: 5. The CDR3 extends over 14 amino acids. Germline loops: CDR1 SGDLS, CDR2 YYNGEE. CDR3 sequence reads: CASSGRGFADTQYF. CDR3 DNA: TGTGCCAGCAGCGGGCGGGGGTTCGCAGATACGCAGTATTTT.

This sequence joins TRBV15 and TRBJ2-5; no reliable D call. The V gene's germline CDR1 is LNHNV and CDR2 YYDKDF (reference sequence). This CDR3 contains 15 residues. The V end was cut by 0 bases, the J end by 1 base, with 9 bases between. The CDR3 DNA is TGTGCCACCAGCAGAGATCTCCAGCCCCAAGAGACCCAGTACTTC. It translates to CATSRDLQPQETQYF.

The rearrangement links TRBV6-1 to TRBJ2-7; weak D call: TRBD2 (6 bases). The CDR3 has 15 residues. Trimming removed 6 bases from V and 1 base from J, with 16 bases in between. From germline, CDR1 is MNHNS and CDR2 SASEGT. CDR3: CASRSSGSLSYEQYF. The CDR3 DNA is TGTGCCAGCAGAAGTAGCGGATCCTTATCCTACGAGCAGTACTTC.

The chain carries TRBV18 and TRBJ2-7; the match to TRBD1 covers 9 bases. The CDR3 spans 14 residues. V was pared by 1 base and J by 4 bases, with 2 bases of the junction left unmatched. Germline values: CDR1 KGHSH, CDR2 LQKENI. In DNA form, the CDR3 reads TGTGCCAGCTCACCACGGGGACAGGGATACGAGCAGTACTTC. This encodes CASSPRGQGYEQYF.

The CDR3: CASSQYSTGAIDTQYF. The CDR3 region has the DNA TGTGCCAGCAGCCAATACTCGACAGGGGCGATAGATACGCAGTATTTT. The V and J genes are TRBV3-1 and TRBJ2-3; 8 nucleotides match TRBD1. V was clipped by 2 bases and J by 5 bases; unmatched bases: 9. Germline CDR1 and CDR2: LGHDT and YNNKEL (reference sequence). The CDR3 contains 16 residues.

CDR3 loop: CASSQSYNEQFF. For the CDR3, the DNA is TGTGCCAGCAGCCAGTCGTACAATGAGCAGTTCTTC. This sequence joins TRBV14 and TRBJ2-1; no clear D. The CDR3 loop spans 12 amino acids. V lost 3 bases, J lost 4 bases, and 4 bases lay in between. Germline CDR1 reads SGHDN; CDR2 reads FVKESK.

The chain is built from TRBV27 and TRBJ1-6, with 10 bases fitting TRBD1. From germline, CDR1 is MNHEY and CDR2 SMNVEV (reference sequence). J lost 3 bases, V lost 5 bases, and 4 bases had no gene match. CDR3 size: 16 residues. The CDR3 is CASSRQGASYNSPLHF. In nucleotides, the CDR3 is TGTGCCAGCAGTCGACAGGGGGCGAGCTATAATTCACCCCTCCACTTT.

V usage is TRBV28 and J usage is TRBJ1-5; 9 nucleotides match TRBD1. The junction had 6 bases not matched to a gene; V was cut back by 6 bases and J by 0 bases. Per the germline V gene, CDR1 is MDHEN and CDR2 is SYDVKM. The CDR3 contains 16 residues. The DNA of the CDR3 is TGTGCCAGCAGCGTAGGGACAGGGTATAGCAATCAGCCCCAGCATTTT. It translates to CASSVGTGYSNQPQHF.

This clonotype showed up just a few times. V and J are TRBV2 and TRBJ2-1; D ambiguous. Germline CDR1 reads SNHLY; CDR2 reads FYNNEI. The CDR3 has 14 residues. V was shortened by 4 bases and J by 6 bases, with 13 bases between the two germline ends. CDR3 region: CASSGSRLSNEQFF. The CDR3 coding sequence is TGTGCCAGCAGTGGGTCTCGGTTAAGCAATGAGCAGTTCTTC.

This chain's CDR3 is CASSDSGGAGGNEQFF. The CDR3 region has the DNA TGTGCCAGCAGTGACAGCGGGGGGGCTGGGGGCAATGAGCAGTTCTTC. The chain has TRBV2 and TRBJ2-1, with 10 bases that match TRBD2. This CDR3 contains 16 residues. Germline assignment: CDR1 SNHLY and CDR2 FYNNEI. V dropped 3 bases and J dropped 6; count of bases not matched to a gene: 8.

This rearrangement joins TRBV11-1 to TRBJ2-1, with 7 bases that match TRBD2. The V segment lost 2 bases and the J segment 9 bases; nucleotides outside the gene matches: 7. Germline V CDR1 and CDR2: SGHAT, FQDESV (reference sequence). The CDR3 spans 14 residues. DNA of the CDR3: TGTGCCAGCAGCTTAATGGGACTATCCAGTGAGCAGTTCTTC. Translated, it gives CASSLMGLSSEQFF.

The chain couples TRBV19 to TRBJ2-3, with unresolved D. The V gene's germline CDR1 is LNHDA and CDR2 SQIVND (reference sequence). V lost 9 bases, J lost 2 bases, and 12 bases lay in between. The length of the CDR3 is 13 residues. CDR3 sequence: CASFSTDTDTQYF. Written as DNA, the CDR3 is TGTGCCAGCTTCTCGACGGACACAGATACGCAGTATTTT. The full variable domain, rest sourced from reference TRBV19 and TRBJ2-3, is DGGITQSPKYLFRKEGQNVTLSCEQNLNHDAMYWYRQDPGQGLRLIYYSQIVNDFQKGDIAEGYSVSREKKESFPLTVTSAQKNPTAFYLCASFSTDTDTQYFGPGTRLTVL.

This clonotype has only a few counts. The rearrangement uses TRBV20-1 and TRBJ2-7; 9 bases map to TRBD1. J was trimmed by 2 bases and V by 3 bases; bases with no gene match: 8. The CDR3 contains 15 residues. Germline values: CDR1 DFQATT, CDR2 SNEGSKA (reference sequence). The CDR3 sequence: CSARSGTGTTYEQYF. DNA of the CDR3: TGCAGTGCTAGGTCCGGGACAGGGACTACCTACGAGCAGTACTTC.

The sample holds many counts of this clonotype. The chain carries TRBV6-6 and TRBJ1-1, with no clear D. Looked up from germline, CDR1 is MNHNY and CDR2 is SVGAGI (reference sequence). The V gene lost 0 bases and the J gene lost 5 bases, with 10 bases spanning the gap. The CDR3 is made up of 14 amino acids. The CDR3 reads CASSYSMGRTEAFF. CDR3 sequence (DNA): TGTGCCAGCAGTTACTCGATGGGGAGAACTGAAGCTTTCTTT.